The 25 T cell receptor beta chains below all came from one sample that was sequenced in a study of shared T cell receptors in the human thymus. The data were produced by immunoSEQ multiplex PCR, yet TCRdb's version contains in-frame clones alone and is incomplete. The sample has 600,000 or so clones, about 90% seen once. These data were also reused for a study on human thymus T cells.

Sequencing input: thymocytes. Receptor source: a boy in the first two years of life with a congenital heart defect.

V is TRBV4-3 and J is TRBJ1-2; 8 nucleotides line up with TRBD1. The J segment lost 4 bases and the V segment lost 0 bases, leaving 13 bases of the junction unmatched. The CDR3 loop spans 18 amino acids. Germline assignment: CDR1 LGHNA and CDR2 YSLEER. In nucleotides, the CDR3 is TGCGCCAGCAGCCAAGATTGGACAGGGCCCAATCTTTTCTATGGCTACACCTTC. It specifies CASSQDWTGPNLFYGYTF.

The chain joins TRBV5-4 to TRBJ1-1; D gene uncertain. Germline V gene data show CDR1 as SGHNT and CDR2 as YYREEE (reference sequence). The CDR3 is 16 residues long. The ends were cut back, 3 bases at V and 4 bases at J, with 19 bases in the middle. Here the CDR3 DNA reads TGTGCCAGCAGCTCTGGAGGTTGGGAGAAGGGCACTGAAGCTTTCTTT. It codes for CASSSGGWEKGTEAFF.

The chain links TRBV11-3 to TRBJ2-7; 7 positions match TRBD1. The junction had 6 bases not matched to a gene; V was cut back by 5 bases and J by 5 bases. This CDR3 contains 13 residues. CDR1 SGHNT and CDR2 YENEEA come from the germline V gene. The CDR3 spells CASSVLTGHEQYF. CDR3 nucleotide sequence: TGTGCCAGCAGCGTATTGACAGGGCACGAGCAGTACTTC.

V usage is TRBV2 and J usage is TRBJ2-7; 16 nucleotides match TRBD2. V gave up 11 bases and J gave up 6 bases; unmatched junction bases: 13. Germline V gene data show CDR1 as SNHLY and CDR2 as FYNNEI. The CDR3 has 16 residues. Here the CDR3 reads CAGTGTSGRGPAEQYF. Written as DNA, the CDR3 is TGTGCCGGGACCGGGACTAGCGGGAGGGGCCCAGCCGAGCAGTACTTC.

The CDR3 spells CASSPPAGRPLFF. The DNA of the CDR3 is TGTGCCAGCAGTCCCCCGGCAGGGCGGCCGCTGTTTTTT. The chain joins TRBV27 to TRBJ2-2; D is perhaps TRBD1 (5 bases). The CDR3 covers 13 residues. Trimming pared 5 bases from V and 13 bases from J, leaving 17 bases between. CDR1 and CDR2 from the germline V gene are MNHEY and SMNVEV (reference sequence).

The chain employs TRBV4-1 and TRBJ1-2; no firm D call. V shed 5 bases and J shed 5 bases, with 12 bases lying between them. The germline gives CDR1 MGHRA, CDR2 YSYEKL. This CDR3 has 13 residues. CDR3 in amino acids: CASSSRTIYGYTF. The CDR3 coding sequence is TGCGCCAGCAGCTCTAGAACTATATATGGCTACACCTTC.

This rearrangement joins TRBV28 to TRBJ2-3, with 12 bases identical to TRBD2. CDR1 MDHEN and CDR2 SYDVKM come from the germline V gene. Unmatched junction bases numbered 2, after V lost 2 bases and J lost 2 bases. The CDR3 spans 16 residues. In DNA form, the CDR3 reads TGTGCCAGCAGTTTAGGACTAGCGGGGCCCACAGATACGCAGTATTTT. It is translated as CASSLGLAGPTDTQYF.

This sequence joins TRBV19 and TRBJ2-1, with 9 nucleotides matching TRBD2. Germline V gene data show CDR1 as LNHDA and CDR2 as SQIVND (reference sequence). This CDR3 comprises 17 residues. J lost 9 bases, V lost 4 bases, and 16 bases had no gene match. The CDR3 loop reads CASSTPGGAGGVGEQFF. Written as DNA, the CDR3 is TGTGCCAGTAGTACTCCCGGTGGGGCGGGGGGGGTCGGTGAGCAGTTCTTC. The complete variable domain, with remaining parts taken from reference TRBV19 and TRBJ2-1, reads DGGITQSPKYLFRKEGQNVTLSCEQNLNHDAMYWYRQDPGQGLRLIYYSQIVNDFQKGDIAEGYSVSREKKESFPLTVTSAQKNPTAFYLCASSTPGGAGGVGEQFFGPGTRLTVL.

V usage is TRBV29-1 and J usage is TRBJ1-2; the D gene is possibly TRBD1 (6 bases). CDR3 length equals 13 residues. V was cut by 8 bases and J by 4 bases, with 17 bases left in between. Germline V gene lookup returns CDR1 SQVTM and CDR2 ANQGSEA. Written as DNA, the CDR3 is TGCAGCTCCTACACAGGGATGCTCTATGGCTACACCTTC. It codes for CSSYTGMLYGYTF.

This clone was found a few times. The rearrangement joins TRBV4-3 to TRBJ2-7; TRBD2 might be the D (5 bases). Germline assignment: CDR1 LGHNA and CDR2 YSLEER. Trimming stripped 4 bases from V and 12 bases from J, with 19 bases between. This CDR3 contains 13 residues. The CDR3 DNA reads TGCGCCAGCAGCCGTAGCCGCGACGGGGAACGGTACTTC. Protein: CASSRSRDGERYF.

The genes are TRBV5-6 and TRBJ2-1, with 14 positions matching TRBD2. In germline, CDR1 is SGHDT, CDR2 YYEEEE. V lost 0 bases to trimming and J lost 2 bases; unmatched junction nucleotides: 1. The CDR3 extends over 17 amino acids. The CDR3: CASSLVTSGRAYNEQFF. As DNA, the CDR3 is TGTGCCAGCAGCTTGGTGACTAGCGGGAGGGCCTACAATGAGCAGTTCTTC.

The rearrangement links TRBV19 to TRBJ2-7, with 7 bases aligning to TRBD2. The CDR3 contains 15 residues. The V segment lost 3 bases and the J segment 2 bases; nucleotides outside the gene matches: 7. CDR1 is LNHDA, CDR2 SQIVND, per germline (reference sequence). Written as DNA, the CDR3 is TGTGCCAGTAGTATCGTGGGAGGGCCGGCCTACGAGCAGTACTTC. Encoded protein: CASSIVGGPAYEQYF.

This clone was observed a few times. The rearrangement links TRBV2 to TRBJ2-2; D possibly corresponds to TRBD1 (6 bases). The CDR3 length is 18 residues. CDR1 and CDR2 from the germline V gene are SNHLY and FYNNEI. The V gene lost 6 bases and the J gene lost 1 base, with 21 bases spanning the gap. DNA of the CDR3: TGTGCCAGCAGACACCACCCCCCTCGGACAGAGAACACCGGGGAGCTGTTTTTT. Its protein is CASRHHPPRTENTGELFF.

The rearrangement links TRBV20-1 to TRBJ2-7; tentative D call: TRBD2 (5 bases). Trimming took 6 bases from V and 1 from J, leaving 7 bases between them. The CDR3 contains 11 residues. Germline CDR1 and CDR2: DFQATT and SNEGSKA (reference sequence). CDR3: CSAGLSYEQYF. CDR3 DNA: TGCAGTGCCGGACTGTCCTACGAGCAGTACTTC.

The CDR3: CSVRASGNLPNEQFF. CDR3 bases: TGCAGCGTTCGTGCTAGCGGGAACCTACCCAATGAGCAGTTCTTC. This chain connects TRBV29-1 to TRBJ2-1; TRBD2 aligns across 9 bases. With V trimmed by 5 bases and J by 6 bases, 11 bases remained unmatched. From germline, CDR1 is SQVTM and CDR2 ANQGSEA. The CDR3 runs to 15 residues.

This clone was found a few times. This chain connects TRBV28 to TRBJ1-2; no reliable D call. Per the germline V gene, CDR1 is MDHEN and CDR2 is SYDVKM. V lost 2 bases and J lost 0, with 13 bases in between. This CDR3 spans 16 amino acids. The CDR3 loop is CASSLRSGISNYGYTF. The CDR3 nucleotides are TGTGCCAGCAGTTTAAGGTCAGGCATTTCTAACTATGGCTACACCTTC.

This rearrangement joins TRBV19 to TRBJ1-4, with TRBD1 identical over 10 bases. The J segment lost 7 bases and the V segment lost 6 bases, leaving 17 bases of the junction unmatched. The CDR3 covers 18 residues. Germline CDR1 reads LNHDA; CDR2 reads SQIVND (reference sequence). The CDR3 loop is CASSRSPGTGVGGEKLFF. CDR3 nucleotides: TGTGCCAGTAGCAGGAGCCCCGGGACAGGGGTCGGAGGTGAAAAACTGTTTTTT.

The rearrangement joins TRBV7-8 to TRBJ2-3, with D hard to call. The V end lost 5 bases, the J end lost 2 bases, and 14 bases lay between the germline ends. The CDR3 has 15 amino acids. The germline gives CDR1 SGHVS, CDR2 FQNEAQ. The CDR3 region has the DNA TGTGCCAGCAGCCCCAAACACGAAAACACAGATACGCAGTATTTT. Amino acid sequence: CASSPKHENTDTQYF.

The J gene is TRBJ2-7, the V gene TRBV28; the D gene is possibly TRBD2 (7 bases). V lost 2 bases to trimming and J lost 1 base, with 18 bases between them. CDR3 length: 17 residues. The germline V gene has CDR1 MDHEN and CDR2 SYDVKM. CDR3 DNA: TGTGCCAGCAGTTTAAAGGGGGGGCTTGGGCGGTCCTACGAGCAGTACTTC. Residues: CASSLKGGLGRSYEQYF.

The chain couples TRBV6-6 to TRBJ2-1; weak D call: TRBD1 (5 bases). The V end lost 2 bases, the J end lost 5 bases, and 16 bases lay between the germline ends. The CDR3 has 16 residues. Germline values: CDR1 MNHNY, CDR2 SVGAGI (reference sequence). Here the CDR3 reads CASSYPRAGQNNEQFF. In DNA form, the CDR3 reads TGTGCCAGCAGTTACCCTCGCGCAGGGCAGAACAATGAGCAGTTCTTC.

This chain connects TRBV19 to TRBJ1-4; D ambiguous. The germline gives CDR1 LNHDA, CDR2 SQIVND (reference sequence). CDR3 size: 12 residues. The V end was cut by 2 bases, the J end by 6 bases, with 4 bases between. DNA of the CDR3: TGTGCCAGTAGTATACCATATGAAAAACTGTTTTTT. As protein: CASSIPYEKLFF.

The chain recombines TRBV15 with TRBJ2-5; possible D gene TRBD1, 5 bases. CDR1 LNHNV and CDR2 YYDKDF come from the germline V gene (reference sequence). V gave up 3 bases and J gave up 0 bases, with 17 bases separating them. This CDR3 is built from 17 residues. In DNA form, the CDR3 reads TGTGCCACCAGCAGCTATACAGGTGATCGGTACCAAGAGACCCAGTACTTC. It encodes CATSSYTGDRYQETQYF.

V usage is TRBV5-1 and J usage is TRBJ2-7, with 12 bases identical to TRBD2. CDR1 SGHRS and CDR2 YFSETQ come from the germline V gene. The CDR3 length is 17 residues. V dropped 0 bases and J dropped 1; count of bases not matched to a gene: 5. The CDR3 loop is CASSLGLAGGPSYEQYF. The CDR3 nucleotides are TGCGCCAGCAGCTTGGGTCTAGCGGGAGGGCCGTCCTACGAGCAGTACTTC.

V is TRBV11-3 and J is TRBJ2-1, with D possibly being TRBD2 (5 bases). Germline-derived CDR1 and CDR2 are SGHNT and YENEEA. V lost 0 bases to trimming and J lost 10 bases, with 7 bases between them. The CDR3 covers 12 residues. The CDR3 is CASSLEGSEQFF. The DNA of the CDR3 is TGTGCCAGCAGCTTAGAGGGGAGCGAGCAGTTCTTC.

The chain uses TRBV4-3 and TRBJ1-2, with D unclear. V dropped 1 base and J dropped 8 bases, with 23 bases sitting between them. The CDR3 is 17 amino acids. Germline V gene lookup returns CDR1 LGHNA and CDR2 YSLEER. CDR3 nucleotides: TGCGCCAGCAGCCAAGCTCGGTGGTCTGCGAGGGATGTCGGCTACACCTTC. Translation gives CASSQARWSARDVGYTF.